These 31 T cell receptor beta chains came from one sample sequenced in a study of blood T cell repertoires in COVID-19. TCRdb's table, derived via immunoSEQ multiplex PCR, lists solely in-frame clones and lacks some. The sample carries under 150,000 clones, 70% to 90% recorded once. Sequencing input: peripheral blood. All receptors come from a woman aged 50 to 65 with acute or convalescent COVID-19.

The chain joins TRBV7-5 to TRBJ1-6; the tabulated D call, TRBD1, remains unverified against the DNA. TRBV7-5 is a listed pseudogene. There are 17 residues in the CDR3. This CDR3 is CVRSLEPTVPVISPLHF. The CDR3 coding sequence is TGTGTCAGAAGCTTAGAGCCGACAGTACCCGTTATTTCACCCCTCCACTTT.

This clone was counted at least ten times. The CDR3 here is CASSLPGTGPHEQYF. CDR3 DNA sequence: TGTGCCAGCAGCCTTCCCGGGACAGGGCCCCACGAGCAGTACTTC. The V call is TRBV6-5, the J call TRBJ2-7; TRBD1 matches 9 bases. The V gene's germline CDR1 is MNHEY and CDR2 SVGAGI. The CDR3 spans 15 residues. V shed 6 bases and J 5 bases; nucleotides not matched to a gene: 11.

In DNA form, the CDR3 reads TGTGCCAGCAGCTTGGACAATAACTATGGCTACACCTTC. Its protein is CASSLDNNYGYTF. The rearrangement joins TRBV7-2 to TRBJ1-2, with D maybe TRBD1 (5 bases). From germline, CDR1 is SGHTA and CDR2 FQGNSA. The CDR3 length is 13 residues. Trimming left V 3 bases short and J 1 base short, with 6 bases between.

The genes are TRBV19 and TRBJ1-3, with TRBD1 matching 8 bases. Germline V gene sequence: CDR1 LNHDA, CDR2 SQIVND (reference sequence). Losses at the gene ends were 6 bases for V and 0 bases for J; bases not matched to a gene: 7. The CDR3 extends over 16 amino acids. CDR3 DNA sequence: TGTGCCAGTAGCCCGGACAGGGCCGCCTCTGGAAACACCATATATTTT. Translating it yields CASSPDRAASGNTIYF.

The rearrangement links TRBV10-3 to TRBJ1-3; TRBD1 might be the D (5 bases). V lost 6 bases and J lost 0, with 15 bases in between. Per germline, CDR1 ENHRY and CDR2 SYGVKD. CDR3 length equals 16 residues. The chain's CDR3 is CAIRTGQVLSGNTIYF. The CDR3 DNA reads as TGTGCCATCAGAACCGGACAAGTCCTCTCTGGAAACACCATATATTTT.

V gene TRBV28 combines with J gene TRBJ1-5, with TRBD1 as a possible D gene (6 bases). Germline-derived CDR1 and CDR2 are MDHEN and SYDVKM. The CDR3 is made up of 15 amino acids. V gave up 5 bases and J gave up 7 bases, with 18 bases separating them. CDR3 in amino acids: CASSHPTGYKQPQHF. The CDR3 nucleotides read TGTGCCAGCAGTCACCCCACAGGGTACAAGCAGCCCCAGCATTTT.

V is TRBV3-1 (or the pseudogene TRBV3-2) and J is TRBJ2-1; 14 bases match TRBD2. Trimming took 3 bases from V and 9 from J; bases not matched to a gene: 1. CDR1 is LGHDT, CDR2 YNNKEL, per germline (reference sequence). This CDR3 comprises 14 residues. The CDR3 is CASSQGLAGVEQFF. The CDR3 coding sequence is TGTGCCAGCAGCCAGGGACTAGCGGGAGTTGAGCAGTTCTTC.

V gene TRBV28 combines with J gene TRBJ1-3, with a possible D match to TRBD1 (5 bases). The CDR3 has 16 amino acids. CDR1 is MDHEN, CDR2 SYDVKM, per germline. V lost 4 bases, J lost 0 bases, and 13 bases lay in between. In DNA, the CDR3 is TGTGCCAGCAGTTCACCTTCTGACAGCTCTGGAAACACCATATATTTT. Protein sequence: CASSSPSDSSGNTIYF.

CDR3: CASSFRDEQFF. Written as DNA, the CDR3 is TGTGCCAGCAGTTTCAGGGATGAGCAGTTCTTC. This chain connects TRBV28 to TRBJ2-1; weak D call: TRBD1 (5 bases). CDR3 length: 11 residues. Germline CDR1 is MDHEN and CDR2 is SYDVKM. Deletions cut 3 bases from V and 8 bases from J, with 5 bases between.

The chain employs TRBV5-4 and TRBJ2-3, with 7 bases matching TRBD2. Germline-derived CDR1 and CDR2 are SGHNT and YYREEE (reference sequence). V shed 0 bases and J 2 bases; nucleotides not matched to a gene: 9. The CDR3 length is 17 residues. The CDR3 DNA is TGTGCCAGCAGCTTGGATTGGTCTAGCGGAGACACAGATACGCAGTATTTT. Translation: CASSLDWSSGDTDTQYF.

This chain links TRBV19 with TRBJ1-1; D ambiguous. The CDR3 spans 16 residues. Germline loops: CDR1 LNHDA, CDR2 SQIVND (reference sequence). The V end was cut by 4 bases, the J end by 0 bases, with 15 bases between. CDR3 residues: CASSTSGVLMNTEAFF. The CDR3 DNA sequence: TGTGCCAGTAGTACATCAGGTGTTCTTATGAACACTGAAGCTTTCTTT.

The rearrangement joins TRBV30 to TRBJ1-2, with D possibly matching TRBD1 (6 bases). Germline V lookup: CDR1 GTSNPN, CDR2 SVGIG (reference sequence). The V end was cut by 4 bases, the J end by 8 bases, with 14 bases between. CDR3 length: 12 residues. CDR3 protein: CAWKQGLGGYTF. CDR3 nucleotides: TGTGCCTGGAAGCAGGGGTTAGGAGGCTACACCTTC.

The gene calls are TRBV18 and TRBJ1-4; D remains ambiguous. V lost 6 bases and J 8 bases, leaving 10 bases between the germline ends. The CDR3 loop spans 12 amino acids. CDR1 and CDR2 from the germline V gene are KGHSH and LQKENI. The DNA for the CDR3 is TGTGCCAGCTCGGGCACGGGAGAAAAACTGTTTTTT. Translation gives CASSGTGEKLFF.

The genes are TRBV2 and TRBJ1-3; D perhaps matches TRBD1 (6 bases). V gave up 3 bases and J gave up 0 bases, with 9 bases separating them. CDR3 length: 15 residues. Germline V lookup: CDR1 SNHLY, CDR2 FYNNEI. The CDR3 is CASSEDRASGNTIYF. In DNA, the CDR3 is TGTGCCAGCAGTGAGGACAGAGCCTCTGGAAACACCATATATTTT.

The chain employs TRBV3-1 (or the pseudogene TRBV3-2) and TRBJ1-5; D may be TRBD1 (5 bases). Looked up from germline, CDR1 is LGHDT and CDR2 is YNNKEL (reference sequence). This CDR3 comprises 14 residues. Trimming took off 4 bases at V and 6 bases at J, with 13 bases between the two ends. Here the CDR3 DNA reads TGTGCCAGCAGCCGCCCCCGTAGGGGTCAGCCCCAGCATTTT. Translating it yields CASSRPRRGQPQHF.

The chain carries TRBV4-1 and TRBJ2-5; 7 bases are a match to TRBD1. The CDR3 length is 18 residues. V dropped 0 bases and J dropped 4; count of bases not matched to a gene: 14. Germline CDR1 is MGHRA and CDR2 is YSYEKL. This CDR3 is CASSQDRGTLGFGETQYF. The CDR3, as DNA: TGCGCCAGCAGCCAAGACAGGGGGACCCTGGGGTTCGGAGAGACCCAGTACTTC.

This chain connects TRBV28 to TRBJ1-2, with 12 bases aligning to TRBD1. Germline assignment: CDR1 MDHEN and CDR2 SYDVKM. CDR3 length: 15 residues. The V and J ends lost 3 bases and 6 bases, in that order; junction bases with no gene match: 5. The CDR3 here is CASSLGTGGAHGYTF. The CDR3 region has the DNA TGTGCCAGCAGTTTGGGGACAGGGGGCGCGCATGGCTACACCTTC.

DNA for the CDR3: TGTGCCTGGAGCGCCGGACAGGGAAGGAACACCATATATTTT. Its protein is CAWSAGQGRNTIYF. The chain recombines TRBV30 with TRBJ1-3; 8 nucleotides line up with TRBD1. The CDR3 is made up of 14 amino acids. The ends lost 3 bases at V and 7 bases at J; junction bases unmatched: 8. Germline V gene lookup returns CDR1 GTSNPN and CDR2 SVGIG (reference sequence).

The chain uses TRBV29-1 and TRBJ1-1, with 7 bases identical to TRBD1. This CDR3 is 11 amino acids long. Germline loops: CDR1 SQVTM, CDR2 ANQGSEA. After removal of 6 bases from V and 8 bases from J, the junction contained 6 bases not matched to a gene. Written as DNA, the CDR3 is TGCAGCGTCGTATCGGACAGGGAAGCTTTCTTT. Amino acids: CSVVSDREAFF.

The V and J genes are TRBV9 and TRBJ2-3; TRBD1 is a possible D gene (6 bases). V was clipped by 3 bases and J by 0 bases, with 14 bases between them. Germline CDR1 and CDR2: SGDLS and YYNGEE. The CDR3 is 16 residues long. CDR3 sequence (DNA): TGTGCCAGCAGCGCACGACAGGATTTTAGCACAGATACGCAGTATTTT. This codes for CASSARQDFSTDTQYF.

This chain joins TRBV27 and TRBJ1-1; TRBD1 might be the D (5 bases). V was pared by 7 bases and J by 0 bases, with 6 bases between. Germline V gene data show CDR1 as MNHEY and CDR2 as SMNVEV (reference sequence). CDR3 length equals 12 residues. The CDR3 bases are TGTGCCAGCATGACAGTGAACACTGAAGCTTTCTTT. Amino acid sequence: CASMTVNTEAFF.

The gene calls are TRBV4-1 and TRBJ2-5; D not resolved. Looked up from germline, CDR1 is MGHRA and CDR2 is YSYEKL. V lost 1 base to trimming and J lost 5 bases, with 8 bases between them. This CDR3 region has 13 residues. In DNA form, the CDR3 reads TGCGCCAGCAGCCAAGTTCTCCCCGAGACCCAGTACTTC. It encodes CASSQVLPETQYF.

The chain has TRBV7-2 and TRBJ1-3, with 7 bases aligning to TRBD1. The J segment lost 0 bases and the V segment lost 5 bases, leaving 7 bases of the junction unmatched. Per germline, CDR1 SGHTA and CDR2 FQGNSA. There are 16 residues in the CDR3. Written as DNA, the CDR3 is TGTGCCAGCAGCCCGATGGGACAGCTCTCTGGAAACACCATATATTTT. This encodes CASSPMGQLSGNTIYF.

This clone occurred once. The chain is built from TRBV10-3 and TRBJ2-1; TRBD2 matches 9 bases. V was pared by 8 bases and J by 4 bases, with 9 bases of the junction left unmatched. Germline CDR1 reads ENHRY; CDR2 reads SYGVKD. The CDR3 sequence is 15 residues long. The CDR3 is CAIGVVAGGYNEQFF. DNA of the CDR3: TGTGCCATCGGGGTGGTGGCGGGAGGGTACAATGAGCAGTTCTTC.

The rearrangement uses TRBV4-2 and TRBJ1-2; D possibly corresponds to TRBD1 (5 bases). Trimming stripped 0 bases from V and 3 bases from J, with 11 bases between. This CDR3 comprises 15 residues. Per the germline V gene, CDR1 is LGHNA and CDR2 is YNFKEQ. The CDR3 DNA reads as TGTGCCAGCAGCCAAGATGGCCAGGGTCACTATGGCTACACCTTC. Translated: CASSQDGQGHYGYTF.

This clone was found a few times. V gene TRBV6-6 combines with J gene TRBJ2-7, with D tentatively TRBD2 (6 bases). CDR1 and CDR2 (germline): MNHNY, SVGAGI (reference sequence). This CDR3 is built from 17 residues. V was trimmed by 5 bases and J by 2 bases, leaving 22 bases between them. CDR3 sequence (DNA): TGTGCCAGCAGTCCGGGGGTCGGGACTGGACTTACCTACGAGCAGTACTTC. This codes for CASSPGVGTGLTYEQYF.

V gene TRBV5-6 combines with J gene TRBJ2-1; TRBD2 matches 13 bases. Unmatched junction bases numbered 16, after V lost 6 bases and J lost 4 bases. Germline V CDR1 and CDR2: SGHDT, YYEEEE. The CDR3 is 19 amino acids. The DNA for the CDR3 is TGTGCCAGCACCCTCAGGGGCGTTGGGACTAGCGGGATGTACAATGAGCAGTTCTTC. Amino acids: CASTLRGVGTSGMYNEQFF.

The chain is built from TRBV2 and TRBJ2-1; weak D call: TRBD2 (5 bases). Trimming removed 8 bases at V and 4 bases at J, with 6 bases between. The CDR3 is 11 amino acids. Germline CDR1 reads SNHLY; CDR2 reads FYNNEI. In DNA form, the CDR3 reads TGTGCCAGCCGGGAATACAATGAGCAGTTCTTC. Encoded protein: CASREYNEQFF.

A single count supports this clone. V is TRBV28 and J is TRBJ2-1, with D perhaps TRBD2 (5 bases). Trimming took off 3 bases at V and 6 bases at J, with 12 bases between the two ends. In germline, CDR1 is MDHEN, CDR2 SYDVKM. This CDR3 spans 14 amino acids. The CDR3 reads CASSFLRRPNEQFF. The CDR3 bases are TGTGCCAGCAGTTTCTTGCGGAGGCCCAATGAGCAGTTCTTC.

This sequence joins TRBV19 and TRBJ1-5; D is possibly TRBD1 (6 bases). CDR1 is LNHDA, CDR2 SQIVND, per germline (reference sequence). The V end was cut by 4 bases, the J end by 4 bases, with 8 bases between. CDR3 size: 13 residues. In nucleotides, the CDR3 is TGTGCCAGTAGTAAACAGGGTAATCAGCCCCAGCATTTT. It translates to CASSKQGNQPQHF.

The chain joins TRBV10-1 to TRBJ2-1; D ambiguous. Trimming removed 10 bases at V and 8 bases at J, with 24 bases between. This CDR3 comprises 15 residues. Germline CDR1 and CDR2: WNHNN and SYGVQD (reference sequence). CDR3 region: CATRAGRSPIDEQFF. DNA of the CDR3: TGCGCCACCCGAGCCGGCAGGTCGCCCATCGATGAGCAGTTCTTC.